The 10 T cell receptor beta chains presented below share a single source sample, sequenced in a study of human T cells and chemical hapten exposure. From the RACE reads, TCRdb called clonotypes with MiXCR, one entry per CDR3 protein. The data show about 130,000 distinct CDR3 sequences, approximately 8.3% seen once. Documented time point: healthy volunteer bleed at 2 weeks. It was unfractionated whole blood from which total RNA was extracted. Source material: whole blood. Every receptor here comes from a male donor in good health. Some clones in this sample may be carry-over from other donors' samples.

There are a few counts of this clonotype. The chain joins TRBV7-8 to TRBJ1-1; 11 bases fit TRBD1. The V gene's germline CDR1 is SGHVS and CDR2 FQNEAQ. Germline trimming cut 0 bases from V and 5 bases from J; bases unmatched to any gene: 2. The CDR3 spans 15 residues. CDR3 bases: TGTGCCAGCAGCTTAGCGGGACAGGGGGGTACTGAAGCTTTCTTT. This codes for CASSLAGQGGTEAFF.

The chain carries TRBV14 and TRBJ2-1; TRBD2 agrees at 11 bases. V trimming: 4 bases; J trimming: 4 bases; junction bases outside the gene matches: 3. Germline lookup yields CDR1 SGHDN and CDR2 FVKESK. This CDR3 has 15 residues. CDR3 bases: TGTGCCAGCAGCCGCTTAGCGGGAGGGTACAATGAGCAGTTCTTC. As protein: CASSRLAGGYNEQFF. Full variable domain (missing parts from reference TRBV14 and TRBJ2-1): EAGVTQFPSHSVIEKGQTVTLRCDPISGHDNLYWYRRVMGKEIKFLLHFVKESKQDESGMPNNRFLAERTGGTYSTLKVQPAELEDSGVYFCASSRLAGGYNEQFFGPGTRLTVL.

This clonotype was found a few times. J is TRBJ1-5 and V is TRBV2, with 7 positions matching TRBD1. With 4 bases clipped from V and 0 bases from J, the junction kept 15 bases outside the gene matches. The germline gives CDR1 SNHLY, CDR2 FYNNEI. CDR3 size: 19 residues. CDR3 loop: CASSASRDRSSNSNQPQHF. For the CDR3, the DNA is TGTGCCAGCAGTGCATCAAGGGACAGAAGTTCGAATAGCAATCAGCCCCAGCATTTT.

The V call is TRBV5-5, the J call TRBJ2-1; 9 bases map to TRBD2. The germline V gene encodes CDR1 SGHKS and CDR2 YYEKEE (reference sequence). CDR3 length: 16 residues. V dropped 1 base and J dropped 8; count of bases not matched to a gene: 10. The CDR3 spells CASSLYGRGGLYEQFF. The CDR3 DNA is TGTGCCAGCAGCTTGTATGGGCGGGGGGGCCTCTATGAGCAGTTCTTC.

The sample holds a few counts of this clonotype. The chain employs TRBV19 and TRBJ2-5; 7 bases align to TRBD1. Germline V gives CDR1 LNHDA, CDR2 SQIVND (reference sequence). Trimming at V came to 5 bases and at J to 2 bases, leaving 8 bases not matched to a gene. CDR3 length: 15 residues. The CDR3 is CASSLQGIPQETQYF. The DNA for the CDR3 is TGTGCCAGTAGTTTACAGGGGATCCCTCAAGAGACCCAGTACTTC.

This clonotype was seen many times. This CDR3 is CSAIPIPREGQETQYF. The CDR3 region has the DNA TGCAGTGCTATCCCCATCCCCAGGGAGGGCCAAGAGACCCAGTACTTC. The gene calls are TRBV20-1 and TRBJ2-5, with 7 bases aligning to TRBD2. This CDR3 has 16 residues. In germline, CDR1 is DFQATT, CDR2 SNEGSKA (reference sequence). V lost 4 bases and J lost 1; bases outside the gene matches: 12.

This clonotype has a single count. Just one base apart from a much larger clone, this may be a read error. The rearrangement joins TRBV7-9 to TRBJ1-5; D is uncertain. The CDR3 consists of 16 residues. The germline gives CDR1 SEHNR, CDR2 FQNEAQ (reference sequence). The CDR3 region has the DNA TGTACCAGCAGCTTAGCGCGACCCAAAGAAAATCAGCCCCAGCATTTT. This codes for CTSSLARPKENQPQHF.

The chain has TRBV12-3 or TRBV12-4 and TRBJ2-2, with D perhaps assigned TRBD1 or TRBD2 (5 bases each). The CDR3 is 18 residues long. The V and J ends lost 3 bases and 1 base respectively, with 18 bases between them. DNA of the CDR3: TGTGCCAGCAGTTTTCCCGACTGGGCAGGGAGGAACACCGGGGAGCTGTTTTTT. Translation gives CASSFPDWAGRNTGELFF.

The sample holds many counts of this clonotype. V gene TRBV19 combines with J gene TRBJ2-7; 8 positions match TRBD1. Germline V CDR1 and CDR2: LNHDA, SQIVND (reference sequence). This CDR3 contains 13 residues. With 4 bases clipped from V and 5 bases from J, the junction kept 4 bases outside the gene matches. CDR3 amino acids: CASSTDRVHEQYF. CDR3 DNA sequence: TGTGCCAGTAGTACGGACAGGGTCCACGAGCAGTACTTC.

This clonotype was observed at least ten times. The chain couples TRBV6-2 or TRBV6-3 to TRBJ1-2; 7 bases are a match to TRBD1. There are 14 residues in the CDR3. With 6 bases clipped from V and 1 base from J, the junction kept 5 bases outside the gene matches. The germline CDR1 and CDR2 sequences are MNHEY and SVGEGT. The CDR3 protein is CASRPDRDNYGYTF. The CDR3 DNA is TGTGCCAGCAGACCCGACAGGGATAACTATGGCTACACCTTC.